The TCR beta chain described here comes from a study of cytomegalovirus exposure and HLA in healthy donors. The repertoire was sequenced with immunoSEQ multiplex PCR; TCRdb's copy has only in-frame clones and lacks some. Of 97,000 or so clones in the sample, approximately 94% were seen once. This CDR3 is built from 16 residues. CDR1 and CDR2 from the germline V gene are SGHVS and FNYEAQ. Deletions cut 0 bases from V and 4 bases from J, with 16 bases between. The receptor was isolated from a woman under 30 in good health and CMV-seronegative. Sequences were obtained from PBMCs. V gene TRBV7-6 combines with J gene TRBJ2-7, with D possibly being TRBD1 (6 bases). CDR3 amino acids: CASSLAAAGAEYEQYF. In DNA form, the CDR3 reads TGTGCCAGCAGCTTAGCGGCGGCAGGGGCGGAATACGAGCAGTACTTC.